This TCR beta chain comes out of a study of T cell changes during pregnancy in multiple sclerosis. This CDR3 has 14 residues. V lost 4 bases and J lost 5; bases outside the gene matches: 6. Germline CDR1 is SGHDT and CDR2 is YYEEEE. Using immunoSEQ multiplex PCR, the repertoire was profiled, and TCRdb retains in-frame clones only, with some absent. The sample records about 85,000 clones, more than 85% being singletons. The specimen comprised peripheral blood, sampled in the first trimester of pregnancy. The chain couples TRBV5-6 to TRBJ1-1, with 9 positions matching TRBD1. The clonotype was recovered from a female donor with multiple sclerosis, enrolled in a pregnancy study. The CDR3 spells CASSRGQGGTEAFF. DNA for the CDR3: TGTGCCAGCAGCAGGGGACAGGGTGGGACTGAAGCTTTCTTT.